The rows below give T cell receptor beta chains drawn from one sample of a study of sequential checkpoint blockade in melanoma. The assay was immunoSEQ multiplex PCR, and TCRdb's table has in-frame clones only and misses some. The table records some 3,000 clones, about 20% of them present only once. The material was tumor tissue (inferred from file names), obtained from a patient given nivolumab and ipilimumab in sequence. The source of these receptors is a human donor with melanoma. CDR3s include the opening cysteine and the closing phenylalanine or tryptophan. The order of the fields is D gene, V gene, J gene, clone size, CDR3 DNA, CDR3 protein. The D gene is left open where the match is weak. Rows give clone size only sometimes, using once, few, many, or a class for an expanded clone.

NA	TRBV6-1	TRBJ2-1	NA	TGTGCCAGCAGTGAAGGCTCCACAACAATGTATTTTTACGGGCTGTTCTTC	CASSEGSTTMYFYGLFF
NA	TRBV10-2	TRBJ1-1	NA	TGCGCCAGCAGTGGGAGTGGACAGCCGATGAACACTGAAGCTTTCTTT	CASSGSGQPMNTEAFF
TRBD1	TRBV18	TRBJ2-2	once	TGTGCCAGCTCACTCTCCGGGACAGCGAACACCGGGGAGCTGTTTTTT	CASSLSGTANTGELFF
NA	TRBV11-3	TRBJ1-1	many	TGTGCCAGCAGCTTAGTAGCCAGGCTGAAAGGTGAAGCTTTCTTT	CASSLVARLKGEAFF
TRBD2	TRBV11-3	TRBJ2-1	NA	TGTGCCAGCAGCCCCGGGACTAGCGGGAGGTTCAATGAGCAGTTCTTC	CASSPGTSGRFNEQFF
TRBD1	TRBV6-8	TRBJ2-3	few	TGTGCCAGCAGTTCGGGGACAGGGATAGATACGCAGTATTTT	CASSSGTGIDTQYF
NA	TRBV11-3	TRBJ2-1	many	TGTGCCAGCAGCTTGGGAGAGCCCTACAATGAGCAGTTCTTC	CASSLGEPYNEQFF
TRBD2	TRBV11-3	TRBJ2-2	many	TGTGCCAGCAGCTCGGGACTAGCGGGAGTCCCCGGGGAGCTGTTTTTT	CASSSGLAGVPGELFF
NA	TRBV30	TRBJ2-2	few	TGTGCCTGGGGGCGTCCCTTCGGCGGATTGGCCACCGGGGAGCTGTTTTTT	CAWGRPFGGLATGELFF
NA	TRBV6-8	TRBJ1-6	few	TGTGCCAGCAGGGACCAGTATTTTAATTCACCCCTCCACTTT	CASRDQYFNSPLHF
TRBD2	TRBV28	TRBJ2-1	NA	TGTGCCAGCAGTCCCGGACTAGCGGGGCCCTACAATGAGCAGTTCTTC	CASSPGLAGPYNEQFF
NA	TRBV11-3	TRBJ2-2	medium-sized	TGTGCCAGCAGCTTGGTTTGGGGTTCCGCGAACACCGGGGAGCTGTTTTTT	CASSLVWGSANTGELFF